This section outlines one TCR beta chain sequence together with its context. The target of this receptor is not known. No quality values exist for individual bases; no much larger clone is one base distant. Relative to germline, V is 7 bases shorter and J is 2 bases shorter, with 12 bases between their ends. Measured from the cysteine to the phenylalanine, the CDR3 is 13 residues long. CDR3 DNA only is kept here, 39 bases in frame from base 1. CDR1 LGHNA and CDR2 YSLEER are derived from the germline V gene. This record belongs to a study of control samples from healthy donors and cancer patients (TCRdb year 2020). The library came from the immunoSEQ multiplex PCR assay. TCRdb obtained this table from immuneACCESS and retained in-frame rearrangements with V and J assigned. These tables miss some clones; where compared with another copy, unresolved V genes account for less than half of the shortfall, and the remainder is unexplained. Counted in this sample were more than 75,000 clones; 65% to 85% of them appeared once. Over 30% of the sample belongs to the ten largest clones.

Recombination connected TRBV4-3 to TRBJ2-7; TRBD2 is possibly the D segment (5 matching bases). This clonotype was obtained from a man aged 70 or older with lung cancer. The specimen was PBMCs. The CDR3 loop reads CASISRGTYEQYF. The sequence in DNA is TGCGCCAGCATATCCCGGGGAACCTACGAGCAGTACTTC.